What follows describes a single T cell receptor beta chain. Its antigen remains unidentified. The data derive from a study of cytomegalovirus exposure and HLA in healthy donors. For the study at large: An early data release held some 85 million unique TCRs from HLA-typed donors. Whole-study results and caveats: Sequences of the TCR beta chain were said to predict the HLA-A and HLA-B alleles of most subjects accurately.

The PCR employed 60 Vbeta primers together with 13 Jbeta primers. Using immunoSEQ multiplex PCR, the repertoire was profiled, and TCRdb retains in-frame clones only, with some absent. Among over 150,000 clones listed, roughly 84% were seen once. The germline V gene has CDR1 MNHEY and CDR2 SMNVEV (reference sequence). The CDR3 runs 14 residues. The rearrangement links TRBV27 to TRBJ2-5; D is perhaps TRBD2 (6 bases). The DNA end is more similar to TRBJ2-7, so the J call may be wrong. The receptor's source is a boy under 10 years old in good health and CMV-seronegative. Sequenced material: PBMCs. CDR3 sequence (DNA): TGTGCCAGCAGTTTTGGGGGGTACGCCTACGAGCAGTACTTC. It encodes CASSFGGYAYEQYF.